One sample yielded the 28 T cell receptor beta chains listed below, sequenced in a study of glioma-infiltrating T cells after dendritic cell vaccination. The protocol was immunoSEQ multiplex PCR, while the TCRdb copy is restricted to in-frame clones and leaves out a portion. The sample contains some 100,000 clones, roughly 83% of which appear only once. Sequences were derived from blood, sampled before dendritic cell vaccination. These receptors were collected from a human donor with glioblastoma.

The chain uses TRBV7-3 and TRBJ1-1; D might be TRBD1 (5 bases). Trimming left V 2 bases short and J 4 bases short, with 11 bases between. The CDR3 consists of 14 residues. Germline CDR1 reads SGHTA; CDR2 reads FQGTGA. CDR3 bases: TGTGCCAGCAGCTTAGACTCAGGGTTCACTGAAGCTTTCTTT. It is translated as CASSLDSGFTEAFF.

This chain connects TRBV5-6 to TRBJ2-7; D gene uncertain. Trimming cost V 1 base and J 7 bases, with 6 bases left between them. CDR1 and CDR2 (germline): SGHDT, YYEEEE. The CDR3 loop spans 11 amino acids. The CDR3 sequence is CASSLRREQYF. DNA of the CDR3: TGTGCCAGCAGCTTGCGTCGGGAGCAGTACTTC.

The chain recombines TRBV7-3 with TRBJ2-7; TRBD2 aligns across 10 bases. Per germline, CDR1 SGHTA and CDR2 FQGTGA. This CDR3 region has 15 residues. Trimming took 1 base from V and 2 from J; bases not matched to a gene: 2. The CDR3 DNA follows: TGTGCCAGCAGCTTAAAGCGGGAGGGTCCCTACGAGCAGTACTTC. Translating gives CASSLKREGPYEQYF.

V usage is TRBV19 and J usage is TRBJ1-1; D ambiguous. V was shortened by 2 bases and J by 2 bases, with 12 bases between the two germline ends. CDR1 is LNHDA, CDR2 SQIVND, per germline (reference sequence). The CDR3 has 15 amino acids. CDR3 sequence: CASSIILQANTEAFF. The CDR3 region has the DNA TGTGCCAGTAGTATAATCCTCCAGGCTAACACTGAAGCTTTCTTT. Combining the CDR3 with reference TRBV19 and TRBJ1-1 gives the whole variable domain DGGITQSPKYLFRKEGQNVTLSCEQNLNHDAMYWYRQDPGQGLRLIYYSQIVNDFQKGDIAEGYSVSREKKESFPLTVTSAQKNPTAFYLCASSIILQANTEAFFGQGTRLTVV.

J is TRBJ2-7 and V is TRBV19; 9 nucleotides line up with TRBD2. The V gene end was trimmed by 1 base and the J gene end by 2 bases; junction bases not matched to a gene: 6. This CDR3 comprises 16 residues. Germline-derived CDR1 and CDR2 are LNHDA and SQIVND (reference sequence). CDR3 loop: CASSIVGLAGTYEQYF. The CDR3, as DNA: TGTGCCAGTAGTATAGTAGGGCTAGCGGGAACCTACGAGCAGTACTTC.

The V gene is TRBV5-1, the J gene TRBJ1-3; tentatively, D is TRBD1 (6 bases). Trimming pared 1 base from V and 0 bases from J, leaving 23 bases between. CDR1 is SGHRS and CDR2 is YFSETQ in the germline V gene. The CDR3 has 20 amino acids. The CDR3 sequence is CASSLMFDPMTGPSGNTIYF. In DNA, the CDR3 is TGCGCCAGCAGCTTGATGTTTGACCCGATGACAGGACCCTCTGGAAACACCATATATTTT. Full variable domain (outside the CDR3, taken from reference TRBV5-1 and TRBJ1-3): KAGVTQTPRYLIKTRGQQVTLSCSPISGHRSVSWYQQTPGQGLQFLFEYFSETQRNKGNFPGRFSGRQFSNSRSEMNVSTLELGDSALYLCASSLMFDPMTGPSGNTIYFGEGSWLTVV.

The V call is TRBV29-1, the J call TRBJ1-4, with D possibly TRBD1 on 6 matching bases. CDR1 SQVTM and CDR2 ANQGSEA come from the germline V gene. The CDR3 sequence is 13 residues long. Trimming removed 4 bases at V and 7 bases at J, with 13 bases between. CDR3 sequence reads: CSVGLGAFEKLFF. The DNA of the CDR3 is TGCAGCGTTGGGTTGGGGGCTTTTGAAAAACTGTTTTTT.

This clone showed up just a few times. The chain couples TRBV4-2 to TRBJ2-1; TRBD2 aligns across 10 bases. The germline gives CDR1 LGHNA, CDR2 YNFKEQ. The V gene end was trimmed by 6 bases and the J gene end by 5 bases; junction bases not matched to a gene: 7. The CDR3 sequence is 15 residues long. As DNA, the CDR3 is TGTGCCAGCAGTCTCACTAGCGGGGCTAACAATGAGCAGTTCTTC. Its translation: CASSLTSGANNEQFF.

The J gene is TRBJ2-5, the V gene TRBV27; the match to TRBD2 covers 12 bases. The CDR3 has 16 residues. Germline V gene sequence: CDR1 MNHEY, CDR2 SMNVEV (reference sequence). V was clipped by 4 bases and J by 4 bases; unmatched bases: 7. CDR3 sequence: CASSSLAGGQRETQYF. Written as DNA, the CDR3 is TGTGCCAGCAGTTCACTAGCGGGAGGCCAAAGAGAGACCCAGTACTTC.

J is TRBJ2-7 and V is TRBV30; TRBD2 matches at 7 bases. CDR3 length: 17 residues. V lost 2 bases to trimming and J lost 4 bases; unmatched junction nucleotides: 17. Looked up from germline, CDR1 is GTSNPN and CDR2 is SVGIG (reference sequence). The CDR3 here is CAWSRLPGRAGVYEQYF. The CDR3 region has the DNA TGTGCCTGGAGTCGGCTACCAGGGAGGGCGGGAGTGTACGAGCAGTACTTC.

This chain connects TRBV7-9 to TRBJ2-5; possibly TRBD1 for D (6 bases). This CDR3 is built from 15 residues. Germline V CDR1 and CDR2: SEHNR, FQNEAQ (reference sequence). Trimming pared 5 bases from V and 5 bases from J, leaving 18 bases between. The CDR3 loop is CASSPPGDSHETQYF. CDR3 sequence (DNA): TGTGCCAGCAGCCCACCAGGGGATAGCCACGAGACCCAGTACTTC.

This clone was recorded only once. The chain joins TRBV19 to TRBJ2-2, with D possibly TRBD1 on 6 matching bases. The CDR3 has 14 residues. Germline V lookup: CDR1 LNHDA, CDR2 SQIVND (reference sequence). The V end was cut by 1 base, the J end by 6 bases, with 9 bases between. The CDR3 loop reads CASSIVGGAGELFF. CDR3 sequence (DNA): TGTGCCAGTAGTATAGTAGGGGGTGCCGGGGAGCTGTTTTTT.

The chain carries TRBV4-1 and TRBJ2-3, with D unclear. The length of the CDR3 is 15 residues. The V gene's germline CDR1 is MGHRA and CDR2 YSYEKL. With 0 bases removed from V and 3 bases from J, the gap between germline ends came to 10 bases. The CDR3 DNA reads TGCGCCAGCAGCCAAGAAGTCCGGCGGACAGATACGCAGTATTTT. This encodes CASSQEVRRTDTQYF.

The CDR3 DNA reads TGTGCCAGCAGCTTGAGGTTCCTAGCAGACAATGAGCAGTTCTTC. Translation: CASSLRFLADNEQFF. V is TRBV5-5 and J is TRBJ2-1; tentative D call: TRBD2 (5 bases). Germline-derived CDR1 and CDR2 are SGHKS and YYEKEE (reference sequence). The CDR3 contains 15 residues. Trimming stripped 1 base from V and 5 bases from J, with 13 bases between.

The rearrangement links TRBV11-1 to TRBJ1-2; D may be TRBD1 (5 bases). The CDR3 consists of 18 residues. Deletions cut 5 bases from V and 1 base from J, with 23 bases between. Germline loops: CDR1 SGHAT, CDR2 FQDESV (reference sequence). The CDR3 is CASSPGTPGDNFNYGYTF. CDR3 DNA: TGTGCCAGCAGCCCAGGGACTCCGGGTGATAATTTTAACTATGGCTACACCTTC.

The CDR3 coding sequence is TGCGCCAGCAGCTTGAGCAATACGCAGTATTTT. Protein product: CASSLSNTQYF. The J gene is TRBJ2-3, the V gene TRBV5-1; D is unclear. V lost 1 base and J lost 7, with 4 bases in between. There are 11 residues in the CDR3. Germline V gene data show CDR1 as SGHRS and CDR2 as YFSETQ.

This rearrangement joins TRBV30 to TRBJ1-1; D remains ambiguous. The V gene lost 3 bases and the J gene lost 3 bases, with 5 bases spanning the gap. This CDR3 has 11 residues. Germline-derived CDR1 and CDR2 are GTSNPN and SVGIG (reference sequence). Here the CDR3 reads CAWSRYTEAFF. The CDR3 region has the DNA TGTGCCTGGAGCAGATACACTGAAGCTTTCTTT.

The chain carries TRBV4-1 and TRBJ1-1; possible D gene TRBD1, 5 bases. Germline V gives CDR1 MGHRA, CDR2 YSYEKL. CDR3 size: 16 residues. Deletions cut 1 base from V and 7 bases from J, with 19 bases between. CDR3 amino acids: CASSQVGGVGLGEAFF. CDR3 bases: TGCGCCAGCAGCCAAGTCGGAGGGGTGGGTTTAGGTGAAGCTTTCTTT.

The J gene is TRBJ1-5, the V gene TRBV19; TRBD1 aligns across 10 bases. CDR3 length: 14 residues. V dropped 5 bases and J dropped 6; count of bases not matched to a gene: 4. Germline V gene lookup returns CDR1 LNHDA and CDR2 SQIVND (reference sequence). Written as DNA, the CDR3 is TGTGCCAGTAGTTCGACAGGGGGCGGTCAGCCCCAGCATTTT. Translated: CASSSTGGGQPQHF.

The rearrangement joins TRBV27 to TRBJ2-3; 13 positions match TRBD2. Germline loops: CDR1 MNHEY, CDR2 SMNVEV (reference sequence). V trimming: 8 bases; J trimming: 8 bases; junction bases outside the gene matches: 13. The length of the CDR3 is 16 residues. CDR3 sequence reads: CASAGATSGGHGTQYF. The DNA for the CDR3 is TGTGCCAGCGCCGGGGCGACTAGCGGGGGGCACGGTACGCAGTATTTT.

This chain uses TRBV27 with TRBJ1-1; D might be TRBD1 (5 bases). This CDR3 comprises 15 residues. The germline V gene encodes CDR1 MNHEY and CDR2 SMNVEV (reference sequence). V dropped 4 bases and J dropped 10 bases, with 22 bases sitting between them. The CDR3 here is CASSSDQYRTGGAFF. CDR3 coding DNA: TGTGCCAGCAGTTCCGACCAATATCGAACCGGGGGAGCTTTCTTT.

The J gene is TRBJ2-2, the V gene TRBV7-9; the D gene is possibly TRBD1 (6 bases). The germline CDR1 and CDR2 sequences are SEHNR and FQNEAQ (reference sequence). Trimming removed 2 bases at V and 6 bases at J, with 10 bases between. This CDR3 spans 14 amino acids. This CDR3 is CASSLSGVAGELFF. The CDR3 DNA sequence: TGTGCCAGCAGCTTATCAGGGGTCGCCGGGGAGCTGTTTTTT.

The rearrangement links TRBV28 to TRBJ2-7; D is unresolved. From germline, CDR1 is MDHEN and CDR2 SYDVKM. This CDR3 has 13 amino acids. V was clipped by 6 bases and J by 2 bases, with 11 bases between them. The CDR3 coding sequence is TGTGCCAGCAGGCGGAGAGGTACCTACGAGCAGTACTTC. It codes for CASRRRGTYEQYF. Full variable domain (remainder filled in from reference TRBV28 and TRBJ2-7): DVKVTQSSRYLVKRTGEKVFLECVQDMDHENMFWYRQDPGLGLRLIYFSYDVKMKEKGDIPEGYSVSREKKERFSLILESASTNQTSMYLCASRRRGTYEQYFGPGTRLTVT.

This clone has only a few counts. V and J are TRBV18 and TRBJ2-7; perhaps TRBD1 as D (7 bases). The CDR3 totals 14 residues. The germline V and J ends were trimmed by 1 base and 5 bases, with 12 bases remaining between them. Germline lookup yields CDR1 KGHSH and CDR2 LQKENI. CDR3 DNA: TGTGCCAGCTCACCACGTCAGGGGGGCAACGAGCAGTACTTC. This codes for CASSPRQGGNEQYF.

The chain is built from TRBV5-1 and TRBJ2-1; 8 nucleotides align to TRBD2. J lost 2 bases, V lost 0 bases, and 10 bases had no gene match. The CDR3 totals 18 residues. The germline CDR1 and CDR2 sequences are SGHRS and YFSETQ. The CDR3 DNA reads as TGCGCCAGCAGCTTGGCCATGATGAGCGGGAGCCCCTACAATGAGCAGTTCTTC. It translates to CASSLAMMSGSPYNEQFF.

This clone was observed a handful of times. V and J are TRBV7-9 and TRBJ1-1; TRBD1 matches at 7 bases. This CDR3 contains 12 residues. V was pared by 5 bases and J by 3 bases, with 0 bases of the junction left unmatched. Germline-derived CDR1 and CDR2 are SEHNR and FQNEAQ (reference sequence). Here the CDR3 DNA reads TGTGCCAGCAGCGGACAGGACACTGAAGCTTTCTTT. It yields the protein CASSGQDTEAFF. Complete variable domain (other parts from reference TRBV7-9 and TRBJ1-1): DTGVSQNPRHKITKRGQNVTFRCDPISEHNRLYWYRQTLGQGPEFLTYFQNEAQLEKSRLLSDRFSAERPKGSFSTLEIQRTEQGDSAMYLCASSGQDTEAFFGQGTRLTVV.

CDR3 sequence: CASSSTVGYGYTF. Here the CDR3 DNA reads TGTGCCAGCAGCTCGACAGTGGGCTATGGCTACACCTTC. The chain combines TRBV5-6 with TRBJ1-2; a weak D match, TRBD1 (5 bases). The CDR3 loop spans 13 amino acids. The germline gives CDR1 SGHDT, CDR2 YYEEEE. The V end was cut by 3 bases, the J end by 4 bases, with 10 bases between.

This clone was observed a handful of times. V is TRBV10-3 and J is TRBJ1-3; D might be TRBD1 (5 bases). In germline, CDR1 is ENHRY, CDR2 SYGVKD. V gave up 6 bases and J gave up 0 bases, with 12 bases separating them. The CDR3 covers 15 residues. CDR3 protein: CAIRSTEYSGNTIYF. The CDR3 DNA reads TGTGCCATCAGATCGACAGAGTACTCTGGAAACACCATATATTTT.